Listed here are 32 T cell receptor beta chains from one sample, sequenced in a study of a mutant IDH1 vaccine in newly diagnosed glioma. Measured with immunoSEQ multiplex PCR; TCRdb has only the in-frame clones, and not every one. The table has roughly 130,000 clones, 80% seen once. Their antigens are not known. The time point was: week 11, during vaccination. Vaccination comprised doses that each held 300 ug of mutant IDH1 20-mer peptide, plus topical imiquimod. Sample: PBMCs, taken from a glioma patient whose treatment included an IDH1 peptide vaccine. The source is a man between 40 and 49 years old with glioma.

The chain combines TRBV7-9 with TRBJ2-1; 9 bases match TRBD2. Germline CDR1 is SEHNR and CDR2 is FQNEAQ (reference sequence). Losses at the gene ends were 4 bases for V and 11 bases for J; bases not matched to a gene: 6. This CDR3 spans 13 amino acids. DNA of the CDR3: TGTGCCAGCAGCTCGGGACTAGCAGTAAAGCAGTTCTTC. Residues: CASSSGLAVKQFF.

This clone was picked up a small number of times. The chain joins TRBV25-1 to TRBJ1-4, with TRBD1 as a possible D gene (5 bases). This CDR3 has 13 amino acids. Trimming pared 8 bases from V and 8 bases from J, leaving 15 bases between. The germline V gene has CDR1 MGHDK and CDR2 SYGVNS. The CDR3 here is CASREGFREKLFF. The CDR3 DNA reads as TGTGCCAGCCGCGAGGGGTTTCGGGAAAAACTGTTTTTT.

V gene TRBV27 combines with J gene TRBJ1-5; unclear D gene. Germline CDR1 reads MNHEY; CDR2 reads SMNVEV (reference sequence). CDR3 length equals 15 residues. Trimming removed 6 bases at V and 4 bases at J, with 16 bases between. CDR3 DNA sequence: TGTGCCAGCAGCACGAGAGGGTGGCGGAATCAGCCCCAGCATTTT. Its protein product is CASSTRGWRNQPQHF.

This chain connects TRBV29-1 to TRBJ1-3; D call uncertain. Germline values: CDR1 SQVTM, CDR2 ANQGSEA. This CDR3 region has 12 residues. Trimming left V 3 bases short and J 4 bases short, with 7 bases between. CDR3 DNA: TGCAGCGTTGAGAGACTAGGAAACACCATATATTTT. Its protein product is CSVERLGNTIYF.

V usage is TRBV4-3 and J usage is TRBJ1-4, with D perhaps TRBD1 (5 bases). CDR1 LGHNA and CDR2 YSLEER come from the germline V gene. This CDR3 spans 14 amino acids. V was shortened by 1 base and J by 8 bases, with 11 bases between the two germline ends. Here the CDR3 reads CASSQGGAGEKLFF. CDR3 nucleotides: TGCGCCAGCAGCCAAGGGGGCGCGGGGGAAAAACTGTTTTTT.

This chain links TRBV28 with TRBJ2-5; D ambiguous. This CDR3 has 16 amino acids. V gave up 4 bases and J gave up 6 bases, with 21 bases separating them. Germline V gene sequence: CDR1 MDHEN, CDR2 SYDVKM. The CDR3 loop reads CASSSDLYRRQQTQYF. Here the CDR3 DNA reads TGTGCCAGCAGTTCGGACCTGTACAGACGTCAGCAGACCCAGTACTTC. Full variable domain (rest looked up from reference TRBV28 and TRBJ2-5): DVKVTQSSRYLVKRTGEKVFLECVQDMDHENMFWYRQDPGLGLRLIYFSYDVKMKEKGDIPEGYSVSREKKERFSLILESASTNQTSMYLCASSSDLYRRQQTQYFGPGTRLLVL.

J is TRBJ2-7 and V is TRBV4-3, with TRBD2 matching over 10 bases. There are 16 residues in the CDR3. CDR1 and CDR2 from the germline V gene are LGHNA and YSLEER. V shed 0 bases, J shed 2 bases, and the junction held 4 bases outside the gene matches. CDR3 coding DNA: TGCGCCAGCAGCCAAGATCTACTAGCGGGACCCTACGAGCAGTACTTC. The encoded protein is CASSQDLLAGPYEQYF.

The genes are TRBV29-1 and TRBJ2-4; a weak D match, TRBD2 (5 bases). The CDR3 runs to 15 residues. Trimming stripped 7 bases from V and 0 bases from J, with 16 bases between. Germline assignment: CDR1 SQVTM and CDR2 ANQGSEA. The CDR3 DNA sequence: TGCAGCGCGGATGGACTCCACGTAGCCAAAAACATTCAGTACTTC. This translates into CSADGLHVAKNIQYF.

CDR3 coding DNA: TGTGCCAGCAGCTTGGGACAGAGAAACACTGAAGCTTTCTTT. Amino acid sequence: CASSLGQRNTEAFF. The chain recombines TRBV5-5 with TRBJ1-1; D possibly corresponds to TRBD1 (5 bases). In germline, CDR1 is SGHKS, CDR2 YYEKEE (reference sequence). The length of the CDR3 is 14 residues. V was cut by 0 bases and J by 2 bases, with 8 bases left in between.

This chain uses TRBV5-1 with TRBJ1-5; TRBD1 might be the D (5 bases). Between the trimmed V and J ends, which lost 4 bases and 5 bases, there was a span of 13 bases. This CDR3 is 14 amino acids long. Looked up from germline, CDR1 is SGHRS and CDR2 is YFSETQ. CDR3 nucleotides: TGCGCCAGCAGCCCAGACAGATCGGATCAGCCCCAGCATTTT. Translation gives CASSPDRSDQPQHF. Full variable domain (outside the CDR3, taken from reference TRBV5-1 and TRBJ1-5): KAGVTQTPRYLIKTRGQQVTLSCSPISGHRSVSWYQQTPGQGLQFLFEYFSETQRNKGNFPGRFSGRQFSNSRSEMNVSTLELGDSALYLCASSPDRSDQPQHFGDGTRLSIL.

CDR3 residues: CASSLSQLPGYEQYF. CDR3 DNA sequence: TGTGCCAGCAGCCTATCCCAACTACCGGGCTACGAGCAGTACTTC. The chain is built from TRBV7-2 and TRBJ2-7, with unresolved D. V lost 5 bases to trimming and J lost 3 bases, with 17 bases between them. Germline V gene sequence: CDR1 SGHTA, CDR2 FQGNSA. CDR3 length equals 15 residues.

The chain uses TRBV18 and TRBJ2-1, with 8 bases matching TRBD1. The junction had 10 bases not matched to a gene; V was cut back by 2 bases and J by 7 bases. The CDR3 runs to 16 residues. CDR1 and CDR2 (germline): KGHSH, LQKENI. In nucleotides, the CDR3 is TGTGCCAGCTCACCATTACCCAGACAGGGGTATAATGAGCAGTTCTTC. Amino acid sequence: CASSPLPRQGYNEQFF.

V usage is TRBV9 and J usage is TRBJ2-1; D is ambiguous. Germline V gene lookup returns CDR1 SGDLS and CDR2 YYNGEE. The CDR3 has 19 amino acids. The ends were cut back, 1 base at V and 0 bases at J, with 20 bases in the middle. The CDR3 DNA follows: TGTGCCAGCAGCGTAAGAGATCCTACTGGCCGGAGCTCCTACAATGAGCAGTTCTTC. As protein: CASSVRDPTGRSSYNEQFF.

The chain couples TRBV2 to TRBJ2-1, with 9 nucleotides matching TRBD1. CDR3 length equals 13 residues. Germline CDR1 SNHLY, CDR2 FYNNEI. With 6 bases clipped from V and 12 bases from J, the junction kept 9 bases outside the gene matches. This CDR3 is CASRGTGPGRQFF. The CDR3 nucleotides read TGTGCCAGCAGGGGGACAGGGCCGGGTCGGCAGTTCTTC.

V usage is TRBV10-3 and J usage is TRBJ2-1; unclear D gene. Trimming stripped 5 bases from V and 6 bases from J, with 20 bases between. This CDR3 spans 16 amino acids. Per germline, CDR1 ENHRY and CDR2 SYGVKD. The CDR3 nucleotides are TGTGCCATCAGTAGCCTCGGGCAGTTGGAAATCAATGAGCAGTTCTTC. Its protein is CAISSLGQLEINEQFF.

The chain couples TRBV9 to TRBJ2-5, with D uncertain. There are 13 residues in the CDR3. CDR1 SGDLS and CDR2 YYNGEE come from the germline V gene. Trimming took 3 bases from V and 2 from J, leaving 8 bases between them. CDR3 protein: CASSGLIQETQYF. In DNA form, the CDR3 reads TGTGCCAGCAGCGGACTGATTCAAGAGACCCAGTACTTC. Looking up the rest from reference TRBV9 and TRBJ2-5 gives the full variable domain: DSGVTQTPKHLITATGQRVTLRCSPRSGDLSVYWYQQSLDQGLQFLIQYYNGEERAKGNILERFSAQQFPDLHSELNLSSLELGDSALYFCASSGLIQETQYFGPGTRLLVL.

The CDR3 sequence is CASSLELAGPYEQYF. In nucleotides, the CDR3 is TGTGCCAGCAGCTTAGAACTAGCGGGGCCCTACGAGCAGTACTTC. The V call is TRBV7-2, the J call TRBJ2-7; 10 nucleotides line up with TRBD2. Germline-derived CDR1 and CDR2 are SGHTA and FQGNSA. The CDR3 totals 15 residues. The ends lost 1 base at V and 2 bases at J; junction bases unmatched: 2.

This chain uses TRBV4-2 with TRBJ2-3; the match to TRBD2 covers 7 bases. The CDR3 is made up of 16 amino acids. The germline V gene has CDR1 LGHNA and CDR2 YNFKEQ. V trimming: 1 base; J trimming: 4 bases; junction bases outside the gene matches: 8. The CDR3, as DNA: TGTGCCAGCAGCCAAGTGGGAGGGCTATCCGCAGATACGCAGTATTTT. Protein product: CASSQVGGLSADTQYF.

The CDR3 DNA reads TGTGCCAGCAGCCAAGAACTCCCTACGGGGGGGACCCAGTACTTC. It specifies CASSQELPTGGTQYF. The chain uses TRBV14 and TRBJ2-5; 7 nucleotides agree with TRBD2. CDR1 SGHDN and CDR2 FVKESK come from the germline V gene. With V trimmed by 0 bases and J by 7 bases, 8 bases remained unmatched. The CDR3 sequence is 15 residues long.

The rearrangement links TRBV19 to TRBJ1-2, with D unresolved. The length of the CDR3 is 14 residues. Germline-derived CDR1 and CDR2 are LNHDA and SQIVND (reference sequence). Trimming shortened V by 0 bases and J by 6 bases, and 11 bases separated the two germline ends. The CDR3 region is CASSIEVGSDGYTF. Here the CDR3 DNA reads TGTGCCAGTAGTATAGAGGTCGGCTCGGATGGCTACACCTTC.

This clone was detected only a few times. The chain links TRBV5-1 to TRBJ2-2; 8 bases agree with TRBD1. The CDR3 length is 16 residues. The J segment lost 8 bases and the V segment lost 1 base, leaving 10 bases of the junction unmatched. The germline gives CDR1 SGHRS, CDR2 YFSETQ. CDR3 bases: TGCGCCAGCAGCTTGAGGATGGACAGGGTAAAGGGGGAGCTGTTTTTT. Translating it yields CASSLRMDRVKGELFF.

The chain uses TRBV28 and TRBJ2-5; D might be TRBD1 or TRBD2, each matching 5 bases. The CDR3 loop spans 12 amino acids. V dropped 4 bases and J dropped 2 bases, with 5 bases sitting between them. Germline V gene data show CDR1 as MDHEN and CDR2 as SYDVKM. As DNA, the CDR3 is TGTGCCAGCAGTTGGGGGCAAGAGACCCAGTACTTC. Translation: CASSWGQETQYF.

The rearrangement joins TRBV5-6 to TRBJ2-2, with 9 bases lining up with TRBD1. The CDR3 has 16 amino acids. With V trimmed by 2 bases and J by 1 base, 3 bases remained unmatched. The germline V gene encodes CDR1 SGHDT and CDR2 YYEEEE. The CDR3 bases are TGTGCCAGCAGCTTTCCGGGACAGGGGAACACCGGGGAGCTGTTTTTT. This translates into CASSFPGQGNTGELFF.

The chain is built from TRBV28 and TRBJ2-7; TRBD1 is a possible D gene (6 bases). V lost 6 bases and J 0 bases, leaving 12 bases between the germline ends. CDR3 length: 14 residues. The germline V gene encodes CDR1 MDHEN and CDR2 SYDVKM. DNA for the CDR3: TGTGCCAGCAGCCAACCCAGGGGCTCCTACGAGCAGTACTTC. This sequence encodes CASSQPRGSYEQYF.

This chain joins TRBV5-6 and TRBJ2-1; 8 nucleotides agree with TRBD2. The CDR3 loop spans 15 amino acids. Germline CDR1 and CDR2: SGHDT and YYEEEE. The V gene end was trimmed by 0 bases and the J gene end by 7 bases; junction bases not matched to a gene: 6. In nucleotides, the CDR3 is TGTGCCAGCAGCTTGGACGGGAGGGCCCCGAATGAGCAGTTCTTC. Translated, it gives CASSLDGRAPNEQFF.

The J gene is TRBJ2-5, the V gene TRBV5-1, with 11 bases that match TRBD2. Germline V CDR1 and CDR2: SGHRS, YFSETQ. This CDR3 comprises 16 residues. The ends lost 5 bases at V and 2 bases at J; junction bases unmatched: 8. The CDR3 bases are TGCGCCAGCAGTCCTATACTAGCGGGGGATCAAGAGACCCAGTACTTC. Protein product: CASSPILAGDQETQYF.

This chain connects TRBV5-4 to TRBJ2-4, with D possibly being TRBD1 (6 bases). V dropped 4 bases and J dropped 0 bases, with 14 bases sitting between them. Germline V gene data show CDR1 as SGHNT and CDR2 as YYREEE (reference sequence). CDR3 length: 16 residues. Here the CDR3 DNA reads TGTGCCAGCAGCCTCCGGGACACCCTAGCCAAAAACATTCAGTACTTC. It codes for CASSLRDTLAKNIQYF.

V usage is TRBV2 and J usage is TRBJ2-7; TRBD1 matches at 7 bases. The CDR3 has 16 amino acids. The V gene's germline CDR1 is SNHLY and CDR2 FYNNEI. V lost 7 bases to trimming and J lost 0 bases; unmatched junction nucleotides: 12. As DNA, the CDR3 is TGTGCCAGCACTTCTACTGGGACAGCCATCTCCTACGAGCAGTACTTC. Amino acid sequence: CASTSTGTAISYEQYF. The whole variable domain, filled in from reference TRBV2 and TRBJ2-7, reads EPEVTQTPSHQVTQMGQEVILRCVPISNHLYFYWYRQILGQKVEFLVSFYNNEISEKSEIFDDQFSVERPDGSNFTLKIRSTKLEDSAMYFCASTSTGTAISYEQYFGPGTRLTVT.

This clone occurred a few times. The chain links TRBV29-1 to TRBJ1-2; D not resolved. This CDR3 is 11 amino acids long. V lost 5 bases, J lost 8 bases, and 12 bases lay in between. Germline lookup yields CDR1 SQVTM and CDR2 ANQGSEA. In DNA form, the CDR3 reads TGCAGCGTTCTAATAGGTGTCGGCTACACCTTC. Translated: CSVLIGVGYTF.

V gene TRBV30 combines with J gene TRBJ2-1, with TRBD2 as a possible D gene (5 bases). The CDR3 runs to 15 residues. V was clipped by 0 bases and J by 0 bases, with 9 bases between them. CDR1 is GTSNPN, CDR2 SVGIG, per germline (reference sequence). The CDR3 loop is CAWSVGGYSYNEQFF. CDR3 in DNA: TGTGCCTGGAGTGTCGGAGGTTACTCCTACAATGAGCAGTTCTTC.

In this sample, this clone turned up once. The chain has TRBV27 and TRBJ2-1; 10 bases line up with TRBD1. CDR3 length: 16 amino acids. V lost 5 bases to trimming and J lost 10 bases; unmatched junction nucleotides: 14. The germline V gene encodes CDR1 MNHEY and CDR2 SMNVEV (reference sequence). The CDR3 sequence: CASSLHPGTGELEQFF. CDR3 in DNA: TGTGCCAGCAGTCTCCATCCCGGGACAGGGGAGTTAGAGCAGTTCTTC.

The chain links TRBV11-3 to TRBJ2-2; possible D gene TRBD1, 6 bases. The CDR3 is 13 residues long. V lost 3 bases to trimming and J lost 4 bases, with 6 bases between them. Germline V CDR1 and CDR2: SGHNT, YENEEA. As DNA, the CDR3 is TGTGCCAGCAGCTTGGACAGCACCGGGGAGCTGTTTTTT. Amino acids: CASSLDSTGELFF.